A selection of T cell receptor beta chains follows, all from one sample in a study of Ad26.COV2.S vaccination and SARS-CoV-2 variants. TCRdb's copy holds only in-frame clones and misses some; the assay was immunoSEQ multiplex PCR. The table records about 400,000 clones, 80% to 95% of them present only once. Source: peripheral blood, taken in a trial of Ad26.COV2.S vaccine versus placebo. The receptors were sampled from a person between 18 and 65 years old who received the Ad26.COV2.S COVID-19 vaccine or a placebo. CDR3s include the opening cysteine and the closing phenylalanine or tryptophan. Fields, in order: V gene, J gene, D gene, clone size, CDR3 DNA, CDR3 protein. D genes are given only for firm matches. Size values are once, few and many counts, or a class for expanded clones, and some rows have none.

v_call: TRBV7-6
j_call: TRBJ2-7
d_call: .
clone_size: .
cdr3_nt: TGTGCCAGCAGCTTAGGGGTGTCGAGTGGCGAGCAGTACTTC
cdr3_aa: CASSLGVSSGEQYF

v_call: TRBV5-6
j_call: TRBJ1-2
d_call: .
clone_size: .
cdr3_nt: TGTGCCAGCAGCTTTACGGGGTTGGGGCGCAGTGACTACACCTTC
cdr3_aa: CASSFTGLGRSDYTF

v_call: TRBV6-2/TRBV6-3
j_call: TRBJ2-1
d_call: .
clone_size: .
cdr3_nt: TGTGCCAGCAGTTACTCCCCGGGGGCCCGCTACTACTACAATGAGCAGTTCTTC
cdr3_aa: CASSYSPGARYYYNEQFF

v_call: TRBV9
j_call: TRBJ2-1
d_call: .
clone_size: .
cdr3_nt: TGTGCCAGCAGCGTAGCACCCGATTACAATGAGCAGTTCTTC
cdr3_aa: CASSVAPDYNEQFF

v_call: TRBV9
j_call: TRBJ2-2
d_call: .
clone_size: .
cdr3_nt: TGTGCCAGCAGTAGGAGGGAAGCCACCGGGGAGCTGTTTTTT
cdr3_aa: CASSRREATGELFF

v_call: TRBV10-3
j_call: TRBJ2-7
d_call: TRBD1
clone_size: .
cdr3_nt: TGTGCCATCAGGGGACAGGGGGCTGTTTACGAGCAGTACTTC
cdr3_aa: CAIRGQGAVYEQYF

v_call: TRBV3-1/TRBV3-2
j_call: TRBJ2-1
d_call: TRBD2
clone_size: .
cdr3_nt: TGTGCCAGCAGACCCAAGGACGGGACTAGCGGGGGGGCCTACAATGAGCAGTTCTTC
cdr3_aa: CASRPKDGTSGGAYNEQFF

v_call: TRBV7-9
j_call: TRBJ1-2
d_call: .
clone_size: .
cdr3_nt: TGTGCCAGCAGTCCCCCTTCCTCTGGCTACACCTTC
cdr3_aa: CASSPPSSGYTF

v_call: TRBV25-1
j_call: TRBJ1-1
d_call: .
clone_size: .
cdr3_nt: TGTGCCAGCAGTGAATATGGGGACATGGGTGAAGCTTTCTTT
cdr3_aa: CASSEYGDMGEAFF

v_call: TRBV13
j_call: TRBJ2-3
d_call: TRBD2
clone_size: .
cdr3_nt: TGTGCCAGCTTTGTTAGCGGGGGCCTAGATACGCAGTATTTT
cdr3_aa: CASFVSGGLDTQYF

v_call: TRBV7-9
j_call: TRBJ1-1
d_call: .
clone_size: few
cdr3_nt: TGTGCCAGCAGCTTATCGGGTTTAACTGAAGCTTTCTTT
cdr3_aa: CASSLSGLTEAFF

v_call: TRBV6-5
j_call: TRBJ2-5
d_call: TRBD2
clone_size: .
cdr3_nt: TGTGCCAGCAGTCCCAGGACTAGCAGTACGGAGACCCAGTACTTC
cdr3_aa: CASSPRTSSTETQYF

v_call: TRBV6-5
j_call: TRBJ2-7
d_call: .
clone_size: .
cdr3_nt: TGTGCCAGCAGGGCTTGGAGTTCCTACGAGCAGTACTTC
cdr3_aa: CASRAWSSYEQYF

v_call: TRBV6-1
j_call: TRBJ2-7
d_call: .
clone_size: .
cdr3_nt: TGTGCCAGCAGTGACCGGGGCATTCTCTACGAGCAGTACTTC
cdr3_aa: CASSDRGILYEQYF

v_call: TRBV5-5
j_call: TRBJ1-1
d_call: .
clone_size: .
cdr3_nt: TGTGCCAGCAGCTTGCAGGGAATGAACACTGAAGCTTTCTTT
cdr3_aa: CASSLQGMNTEAFF

v_call: TRBV20-1
j_call: TRBJ2-2
d_call: .
clone_size: .
cdr3_nt: TGCAGTGCTAGAAGGGACTGGGAGCTGTTTTTT
cdr3_aa: CSARRDWELFF

v_call: TRBV5-4
j_call: TRBJ1-4
d_call: TRBD1
clone_size: once
cdr3_nt: TGTGCCAGCAGCTTTCGGACAGGGGAGGAAAAACTGTTTTTT
cdr3_aa: CASSFRTGEEKLFF

v_call: TRBV5-1
j_call: TRBJ2-7
d_call: .
clone_size: .
cdr3_nt: TGCGCCAGCAGCTTTACAAAACTAGCCGGGAGCCACGAGCAGTACTTC
cdr3_aa: CASSFTKLAGSHEQYF

v_call: TRBV4-3
j_call: TRBJ2-1
d_call: TRBD2
clone_size: few
cdr3_nt: TGCGCCAGCAGCCATTCCCCAACCCAGCTAGCGGGGGGGAGTGAGCAGTTCTTC
cdr3_aa: CASSHSPTQLAGGSEQFF

v_call: TRBV7-2
j_call: TRBJ2-7
d_call: TRBD2
clone_size: .
cdr3_nt: TGTGCCAGCAGCTTAGTGGGGACTAGAAACGAGCAGTACTTC
cdr3_aa: CASSLVGTRNEQYF

v_call: TRBV18
j_call: TRBJ1-3
d_call: .
clone_size: .
cdr3_nt: TGTGCCAGCTCACCACTGGGGGCAGGAAACACCATATATTTT
cdr3_aa: CASSPLGAGNTIYF

v_call: TRBV9
j_call: TRBJ2-5
d_call: .
clone_size: .
cdr3_nt: TGTGCCAGCAGCGCGGGACTTTACCAAGAGACCCAGTACTTC
cdr3_aa: CASSAGLYQETQYF

v_call: TRBV28
j_call: TRBJ2-1
d_call: .
clone_size: .
cdr3_nt: TGTGCCAGCAGTTTCGATGAGCAGTTCTTC
cdr3_aa: CASSFDEQFF

v_call: TRBV7-2
j_call: TRBJ2-7
d_call: TRBD1
clone_size: .
cdr3_nt: TGTGCCAGCAGCCTCGGGACAGGGACCTACGAGCAGTACTTC
cdr3_aa: CASSLGTGTYEQYF

v_call: TRBV27
j_call: TRBJ1-6
d_call: .
clone_size: .
cdr3_nt: TGTGCCAGCAGTTTACAGGGAACGAATTCACCCCTCCACTTT
cdr3_aa: CASSLQGTNSPLHF

v_call: TRBV7-6
j_call: TRBJ1-6
d_call: .
clone_size: .
cdr3_nt: TGTGCCAGCAGCTTATCCTATCCGGCCGGGAATTCACCCCTCCACTTT
cdr3_aa: CASSLSYPAGNSPLHF

v_call: TRBV7-8
j_call: TRBJ1-5
d_call: .
clone_size: .
cdr3_nt: TGTGCCAGCAGCCCTTCAGAGCATATAGGGAATCAGCCCCAGCATTTT
cdr3_aa: CASSPSEHIGNQPQHF